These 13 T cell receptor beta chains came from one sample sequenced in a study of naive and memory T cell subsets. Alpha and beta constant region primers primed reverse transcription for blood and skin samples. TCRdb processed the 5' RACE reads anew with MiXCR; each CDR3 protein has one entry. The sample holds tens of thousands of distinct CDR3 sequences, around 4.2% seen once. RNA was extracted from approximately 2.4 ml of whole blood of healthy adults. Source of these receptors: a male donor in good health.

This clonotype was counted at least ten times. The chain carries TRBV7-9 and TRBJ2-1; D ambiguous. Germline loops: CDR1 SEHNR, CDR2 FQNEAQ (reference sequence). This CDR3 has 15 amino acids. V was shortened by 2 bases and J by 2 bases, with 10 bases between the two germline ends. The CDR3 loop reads CASSLILAPYNEQFF. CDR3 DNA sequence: TGTGCCAGCAGCTTAATTTTGGCGCCCTACAATGAGCAGTTCTTC.

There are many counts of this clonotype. The CDR3 region is CASSDRVGFSYNEQFF. The DNA of the CDR3 is TGCGCCAGCAGCGACAGGGTGGGGTTCTCCTACAATGAGCAGTTCTTC. The chain joins TRBV10-1 to TRBJ2-1, with 7 bases matching TRBD1. Germline values: CDR1 WNHNN, CDR2 SYGVQD (reference sequence). The CDR3 runs to 16 residues. J lost 0 bases, V lost 6 bases, and 8 bases had no gene match.

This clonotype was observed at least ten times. The CDR3 DNA reads TGTGCCAGTAGTATCGGCCATAGCAATCAGCCCCAGCATTTT. Encoded protein: CASSIGHSNQPQHF. The rearrangement joins TRBV19 to TRBJ1-5; D ambiguous. Trimming removed 3 bases at V and 0 bases at J, with 6 bases between. The CDR3 extends over 14 amino acids. From germline, CDR1 is LNHDA and CDR2 SQIVND (reference sequence). Full variable domain (remainder filled in from reference TRBV19 and TRBJ1-5): DGGITQSPKYLFRKEGQNVTLSCEQNLNHDAMYWYRQDPGQGLRLIYYSQIVNDFQKGDIAEGYSVSREKKESFPLTVTSAQKNPTAFYLCASSIGHSNQPQHFGDGTRLSIL.

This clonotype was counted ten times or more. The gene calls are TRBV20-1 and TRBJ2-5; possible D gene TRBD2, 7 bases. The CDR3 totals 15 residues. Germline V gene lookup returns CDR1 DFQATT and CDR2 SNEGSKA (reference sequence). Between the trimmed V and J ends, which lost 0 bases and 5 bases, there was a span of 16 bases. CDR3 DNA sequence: TGCAGTGCTAGAGATCTCGCGGGGGCTGAGGAGACCCAGTACTTC. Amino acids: CSARDLAGAEETQYF.

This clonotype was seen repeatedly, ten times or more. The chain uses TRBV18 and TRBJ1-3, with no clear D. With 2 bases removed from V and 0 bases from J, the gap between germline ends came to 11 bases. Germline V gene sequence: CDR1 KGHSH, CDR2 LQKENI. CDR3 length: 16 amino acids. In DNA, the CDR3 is TGTGCCAGCTCACCAGTGACACCTGCCTCTGGAAACACCATATATTTT. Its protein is CASSPVTPASGNTIYF.

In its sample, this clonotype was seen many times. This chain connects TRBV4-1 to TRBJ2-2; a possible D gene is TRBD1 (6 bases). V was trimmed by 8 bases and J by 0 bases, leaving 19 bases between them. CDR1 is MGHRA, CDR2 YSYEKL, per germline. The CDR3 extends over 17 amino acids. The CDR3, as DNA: TGCGCCAGCCGCGAAGGGCCCGGACAGTCGAACACCGGGGAGCTGTTTTTT. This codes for CASREGPGQSNTGELFF.

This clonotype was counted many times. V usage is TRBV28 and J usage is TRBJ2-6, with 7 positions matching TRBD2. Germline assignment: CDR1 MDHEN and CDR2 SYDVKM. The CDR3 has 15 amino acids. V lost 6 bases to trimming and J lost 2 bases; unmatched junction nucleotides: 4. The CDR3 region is CASRGEGAGANVLTF. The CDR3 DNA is TGTGCCAGCAGGGGGGAGGGCGCTGGGGCCAACGTCCTGACTTTC.

DNA for the CDR3: TGTGCCAGCAGCCCGATAACTGGCTCCTACGAGCAGTACTTC. This translates into CASSPITGSYEQYF. V and J are TRBV7-2 and TRBJ2-7, with D unclear. Trimming left V 5 bases short and J 0 bases short, with 11 bases between. Germline CDR1 and CDR2: SGHTA and FQGNSA. This CDR3 is built from 14 residues.

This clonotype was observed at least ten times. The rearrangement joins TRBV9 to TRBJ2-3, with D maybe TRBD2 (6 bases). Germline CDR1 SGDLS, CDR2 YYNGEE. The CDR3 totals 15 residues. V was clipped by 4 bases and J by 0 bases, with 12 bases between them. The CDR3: CASSPVSGSTDTQYF. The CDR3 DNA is TGTGCCAGCAGCCCTGTGAGCGGGAGCACAGATACGCAGTATTTT.

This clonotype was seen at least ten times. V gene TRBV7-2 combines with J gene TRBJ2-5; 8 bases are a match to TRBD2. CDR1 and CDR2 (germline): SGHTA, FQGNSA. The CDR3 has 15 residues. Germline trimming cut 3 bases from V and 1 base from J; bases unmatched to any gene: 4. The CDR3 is CASSFLLAAQETQYF. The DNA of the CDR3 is TGTGCCAGCAGCTTCCTACTAGCGGCCCAAGAGACCCAGTACTTC.

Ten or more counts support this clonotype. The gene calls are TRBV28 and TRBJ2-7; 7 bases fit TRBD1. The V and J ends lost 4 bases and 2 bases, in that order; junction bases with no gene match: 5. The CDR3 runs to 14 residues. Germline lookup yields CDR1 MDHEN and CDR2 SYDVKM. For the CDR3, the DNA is TGTGCCAGCAGTTACAGGGGCCGCGCCTACGAGCAGTACTTC. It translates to CASSYRGRAYEQYF.

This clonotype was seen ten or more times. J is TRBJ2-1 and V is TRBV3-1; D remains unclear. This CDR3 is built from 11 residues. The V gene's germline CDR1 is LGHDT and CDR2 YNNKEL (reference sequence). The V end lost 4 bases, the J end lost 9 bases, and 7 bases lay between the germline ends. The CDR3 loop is CASSRNSEQFF. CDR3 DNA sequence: TGTGCCAGCAGCCGAAATAGTGAGCAGTTCTTC.

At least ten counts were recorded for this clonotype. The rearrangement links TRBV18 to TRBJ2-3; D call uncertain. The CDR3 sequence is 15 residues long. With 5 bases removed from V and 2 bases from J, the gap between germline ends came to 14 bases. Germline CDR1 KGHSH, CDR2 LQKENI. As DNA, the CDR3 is TGTGCCAGCTCAACCAACTCCGGCAACACAGATACGCAGTATTTT. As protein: CASSTNSGNTDTQYF.